This passage covers 5 T cell receptor beta chains from one sample sequenced in a study of vaccination and CD4 T cells after COVID-19 (dated by TCRdb to 2022 to 2024). The method was PCR. These reads were obtained on an Illumina iSeq 100. TCR sequencing of DNA from cultured CD4+ T cells used the Oncomine TCR Beta short-read assay at the Johns Hopkins FTIC core. Starting from the raw public reads, TCRdb applied fastp trimming at Q25, assembled clones with MiXCR and retained in-frame beta chains. Entries that share a CDR3 protein sequence are merged under the most common genes and DNA. In all, the sample holds 13,000 or so distinct CDR3 sequences, and 25% to 30% of those were seen once. The ten top clones hold approximately 8% of the sample. This sample's treatment or condition label indicates: approximately 9-day PBMC culture with coronavirus spike peptide pools or control peptides (ViraFEST assay).

These TCRs are of unknown antigen specificity. Sequences were obtained from CD4+ T cells from blood, cultured in vitro. Receptors were obtained from a human donor who had recovered from COVID-19.

The rearrangement joins TRBV7-9 to TRBJ1-2; D perhaps matches TRBD1 (5 bases). This CDR3 is built from 15 residues. Germline loops: CDR1 SEHNR, CDR2 FQNEAQ (reference sequence). V was trimmed by 6 bases and J by 4 bases, leaving 18 bases between them. This CDR3 is CASRDIAQGGYGYTF. The CDR3 nucleotides read TGTGCCAGCAGGGACATTGCCCAGGGTGGCTATGGCTACACCTTC.

This CDR3 reads CASSSQGDTEAFF. CDR3 coding DNA: TGTGCCAGCAGTTCACAGGGGGACACTGAAGCTTTCTTT. V and J are TRBV12-3 or TRBV12-4 and TRBJ1-1, with 8 bases aligning to TRBD1. Trimming removed 4 bases from V and 3 bases from J; junction bases left unmatched: 1. The CDR3 runs 13 residues.

This clonotype was seen a few times. The chain carries TRBV27 and TRBJ1-2, with D maybe TRBD1 (6 bases). The V gene's germline CDR1 is MNHEY and CDR2 SMNVEV (reference sequence). The CDR3 sequence is 16 residues long. V was trimmed by 6 bases and J by 4 bases, leaving 21 bases between them. CDR3 in amino acids: CASSPLGRGIGYGYTF. The CDR3, as DNA: TGTGCCAGCAGCCCCTTAGGAAGGGGGATTGGCTATGGCTACACCTTC.

The gene calls are TRBV15 and TRBJ1-4, with a possible D match to TRBD1 (6 bases). Trimming took 2 bases from V and 0 from J, leaving 10 bases between them. The CDR3 spans 16 residues. Germline V CDR1 and CDR2: LNHNV, YYDKDF (reference sequence). CDR3 residues: CATSRWGGATNEKLFF. The CDR3 coding sequence is TGTGCCACCAGCAGATGGGGGGGCGCAACTAATGAAAAACTGTTTTTT.

The V call is TRBV12-3 or TRBV12-4, the J call TRBJ2-7, with D unclear. Deletions cut 3 bases from V and 4 bases from J, with 4 bases between. CDR3 size: 11 residues. In nucleotides, the CDR3 is TGTGCCAGCAGTTTTAGGTACGAGCAGTACTTC. As protein: CASSFRYEQYF.